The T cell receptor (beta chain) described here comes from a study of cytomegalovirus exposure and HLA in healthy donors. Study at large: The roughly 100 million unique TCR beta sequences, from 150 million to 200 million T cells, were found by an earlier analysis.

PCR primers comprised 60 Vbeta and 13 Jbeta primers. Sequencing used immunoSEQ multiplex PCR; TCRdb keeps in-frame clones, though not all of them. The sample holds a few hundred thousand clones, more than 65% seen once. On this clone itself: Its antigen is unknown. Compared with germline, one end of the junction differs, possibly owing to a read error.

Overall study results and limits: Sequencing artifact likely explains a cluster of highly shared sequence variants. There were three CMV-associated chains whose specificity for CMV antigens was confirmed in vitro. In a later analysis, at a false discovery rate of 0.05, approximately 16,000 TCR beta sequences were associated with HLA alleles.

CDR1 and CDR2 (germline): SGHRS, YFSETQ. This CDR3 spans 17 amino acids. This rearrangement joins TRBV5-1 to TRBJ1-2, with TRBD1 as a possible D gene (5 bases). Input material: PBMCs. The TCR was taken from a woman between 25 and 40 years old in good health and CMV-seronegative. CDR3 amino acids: CASSSSGGTKISYGHTF. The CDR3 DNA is TGCGCCAGCAGCTCTTCGGGGGGGACTAAGATTTCCTATGGCCACACCTTC.